These 8 T cell receptor beta chains were all obtained from the same sample, sequenced in a study of a mutant IDH1 vaccine in newly diagnosed glioma. Time point reported: baseline, week 1 (first vaccination visit). Treatment in this sample: pre-vaccination baseline after standard-of-care therapy. Clones were sequenced by immunoSEQ multiplex PCR, and TCRdb holds only the in-frame ones, with some missing. The sample holds under 80,000 clones, 80% to 90% seen once. This specimen was PBMCs, taken from a glioma patient treated with radiotherapy, temozolomide or both. The receptors come from a man aged 25 to 40 with glioma.

V gene TRBV28 combines with J gene TRBJ1-5, with a tentative D call TRBD1 (5 bases). Germline assignment: CDR1 MDHEN and CDR2 SYDVKM. This CDR3 has 16 amino acids. V lost 5 bases to trimming and J lost 4 bases, with 18 bases between them. CDR3 sequence reads: CASSLQGGQVNQPQHF. The DNA of the CDR3 is TGTGCCAGCAGTCTTCAGGGAGGGCAGGTTAATCAGCCCCAGCATTTT.

J is TRBJ2-5 and V is TRBV7-8, with a possible D match to TRBD1 (6 bases). Trimming removed 4 bases from V and 5 bases from J, with 8 bases in between. This CDR3 is built from 12 residues. Germline CDR1 and CDR2: SGHVS and FQNEAQ. The CDR3 DNA reads as TGTGCCAGCAGCTACAGGGTGGAGACCCAGTACTTC. Its translation is CASSYRVETQYF.

The V and J genes are TRBV19 and TRBJ1-5, with D uncertain. Germline V gene sequence: CDR1 LNHDA, CDR2 SQIVND (reference sequence). CDR3 length equals 13 residues. The V end was cut by 5 bases, the J end by 3 bases, with 8 bases between. CDR3: CASSWQINQPQHF. CDR3 bases: TGTGCCAGTAGTTGGCAGATCAATCAGCCCCAGCATTTT.

This chain joins TRBV7-9 and TRBJ2-5, with D unresolved. The V gene's germline CDR1 is SEHNR and CDR2 FQNEAQ (reference sequence). V lost 2 bases and J 5 bases, leaving 6 bases between the germline ends. The CDR3 is made up of 12 amino acids. This CDR3 is CASSLRMETQYF. DNA of the CDR3: TGTGCCAGCAGCTTACGTATGGAGACCCAGTACTTC.

The chain carries TRBV28 and TRBJ2-6, with D possibly TRBD2 on 5 matching bases. The CDR3 runs to 17 residues. V was pared by 5 bases and J by 5 bases, with 19 bases between. Germline-derived CDR1 and CDR2 are MDHEN and SYDVKM. CDR3 protein: CASSDWETQSRANVLTF. In DNA form, the CDR3 reads TGTGCCAGCAGTGACTGGGAGACACAAAGTCGGGCCAACGTCCTGACTTTC.

This clone has a single count. This chain joins TRBV5-5 and TRBJ2-3, with D unresolved. The CDR3 sequence is 11 residues long. Trimming left V 2 bases short and J 3 bases short, with 1 base between. Germline V CDR1 and CDR2: SGHKS, YYEKEE (reference sequence). The CDR3 nucleotides read TGTGCCAGCAGCTTTACAGATACGCAGTATTTT. Translation: CASSFTDTQYF.

This clone was counted a few times. J is TRBJ1-1 and V is TRBV13; D gene uncertain. Per germline, CDR1 PRHDT and CDR2 FYEKMQ (reference sequence). The CDR3 has 13 residues. Trimming shortened V by 5 bases and J by 6 bases, and 13 bases separated the two germline ends. The CDR3 coding sequence is TGTGCCAGCAGCCCCGGAGGGTCCGCTGAAGCTTTCTTT. Residues: CASSPGGSAEAFF. The full variable domain, rest sourced from reference TRBV13 and TRBJ1-1, is AAGVIQSPRHLIKEKRETATLKCYPIPRHDTVYWYQQGPGQDPQFLISFYEKMQSDKGSIPDRFSAQQFSDYHSELNMSSLELGDSALYFCASSPGGSAEAFFGQGTRLTVV.

This sequence joins TRBV11-2 and TRBJ1-1; tentative D call: TRBD1 (6 bases). The V end lost 2 bases, the J end lost 6 bases, and 13 bases lay between the germline ends. Germline CDR1 is SGHAT and CDR2 is FQNNGV. This CDR3 has 14 amino acids. As DNA, the CDR3 is TGTGCCAGCAGCTTAAGATGGGGGGCCGCTGAAGCTTTCTTT. It specifies CASSLRWGAAEAFF.